This passage covers 23 T cell receptor beta chains from one sample sequenced in a study of technical replicates of blood from several donors. Clones were sequenced by immunoSEQ multiplex PCR, and TCRdb holds only the in-frame ones, with some missing. The sample holds under 100,000 clones, 96% seen once. Sequences were obtained from T cells isolated from PBMCs. The source of these receptors is a human donor in good health.

The count of this clone is one. V and J are TRBV6-5 and TRBJ2-7; TRBD1 is a possible D gene (5 bases). The CDR3 covers 12 residues. Trimming pared 6 bases from V and 5 bases from J, leaving 11 bases between. Germline lookup yields CDR1 MNHEY and CDR2 SVGAGI. CDR3 residues: CASRTVGNEQYF. The CDR3 DNA sequence: TGTGCCAGCAGGACAGTCGGCAACGAGCAGTACTTC.

V gene TRBV11-2 combines with J gene TRBJ1-1; D is undetermined. The CDR3 has 15 residues. The germline CDR1 and CDR2 sequences are SGHAT and FQNNGV. Trimming removed 2 bases from V and 4 bases from J, with 14 bases in between. This CDR3 is CASSLMRGESTEAFF. As DNA, the CDR3 is TGTGCCAGCAGCTTAATGCGGGGTGAGAGCACTGAAGCTTTCTTT. Full variable domain (remainder filled in from reference TRBV11-2 and TRBJ1-1): EAGVAQSPRYKIIEKRQSVAFWCNPISGHATLYWYQQILGQGPKLLIQFQNNGVVDDSQLPKDRFSAERLKGVDSTLKIQPAKLEDSAVYLCASSLMRGESTEAFFGQGTRLTVV.

The chain has TRBV14 and TRBJ2-2; 11 nucleotides line up with TRBD2. CDR1 SGHDN and CDR2 FVKESK come from the germline V gene. This CDR3 spans 15 amino acids. The V segment lost 10 bases and the J segment 5 bases; nucleotides outside the gene matches: 9. CDR3 protein: CATSFGTSGTGELFF. The CDR3, as DNA: TGTGCCACCTCCTTCGGGACTAGCGGTACCGGGGAGCTGTTTTTT.

The chain combines TRBV28 with TRBJ1-5; TRBD1 is a possible D gene (5 bases). V was trimmed by 5 bases and J by 1 base, leaving 12 bases between them. Per the germline V gene, CDR1 is MDHEN and CDR2 is SYDVKM. CDR3 length equals 15 residues. The CDR3 spells CASSDGRGSNQPQHF. The CDR3 DNA reads TGTGCCAGCAGTGATGGGAGGGGAAGCAATCAGCCCCAGCATTTT.

The V and J genes are TRBV7-2 and TRBJ2-2; D gene ambiguous. Trimming took off 5 bases at V and 4 bases at J, with 14 bases between the two ends. The CDR3 loop spans 15 amino acids. CDR1 is SGHTA and CDR2 is FQGNSA in the germline V gene. The CDR3 nucleotides read TGTGCCAGCAGCCTGTCTTCGGGTTTCACCGGGGAGCTGTTTTTT. It encodes CASSLSSGFTGELFF.

The chain carries TRBV28 and TRBJ1-1, with D possibly being TRBD1 (5 bases). The germline V and J ends were trimmed by 1 base and 12 bases, with 15 bases remaining between them. In germline, CDR1 is MDHEN, CDR2 SYDVKM. The length of the CDR3 is 13 residues. CDR3 nucleotide sequence: TGTGCCAGCAGTTTATTAAGCCAGGGTTTCCCTTTCTTT. Amino acid sequence: CASSLLSQGFPFF.

A single count supports this clone. The CDR3 bases are TGTGCCAGCAGTTCTGCGACAGAAACCTACAATGAGCAGTTCTTC. It encodes CASSSATETYNEQFF. This chain uses TRBV28 with TRBJ2-1; D possibly corresponds to TRBD1 (5 bases). The V end was cut by 4 bases, the J end by 2 bases, with 12 bases between. CDR3 size: 15 residues. Germline-derived CDR1 and CDR2 are MDHEN and SYDVKM.

The rearrangement links TRBV2 to TRBJ1-4, with D possibly matching TRBD1 (5 bases). Trimming pared 3 bases from V and 6 bases from J, leaving 11 bases between. Germline V gene lookup returns CDR1 SNHLY and CDR2 FYNNEI. The CDR3 runs 14 residues. CDR3 sequence (DNA): TGTGCCAGCAGTGATGGGACTTCCTATGAAAAACTGTTTTTT. This encodes CASSDGTSYEKLFF.

V gene TRBV9 combines with J gene TRBJ1-1; 7 bases are a match to TRBD1. The V and J ends lost 0 bases and 4 bases, in that order; junction bases with no gene match: 12. The length of the CDR3 is 17 residues. Germline V gives CDR1 SGDLS, CDR2 YYNGEE. The CDR3 region is CASSVGWGYRGGTEAFF. The CDR3, as DNA: TGTGCCAGCAGCGTAGGGTGGGGGTACAGGGGTGGCACTGAAGCTTTCTTT.

This chain links TRBV28 with TRBJ2-3; D gene ambiguous. The V end lost 6 bases, the J end lost 5 bases, and 9 bases lay between the germline ends. The CDR3 extends over 12 amino acids. The germline V gene has CDR1 MDHEN and CDR2 SYDVKM. The CDR3 sequence is CASSLSVDTQYF. The CDR3 region has the DNA TGTGCCAGCAGCCTCTCGGTAGATACGCAGTATTTT.

This clone was detected once. The chain couples TRBV19 to TRBJ2-5; 10 bases line up with TRBD2. The CDR3 is 14 amino acids. CDR1 and CDR2 (germline): LNHDA, SQIVND (reference sequence). With V trimmed by 4 bases and J by 5 bases, 4 bases remained unmatched. CDR3 in DNA: TGTGCCAGTAGTACAGCGGGAGGGAGGGAGACCCAGTACTTC. Amino acid sequence: CASSTAGGRETQYF.

The CDR3 DNA reads as TGTGCCAGCAGTGAAACGGGAGCCATAAACTATGGCTACACCTTC. Protein: CASSETGAINYGYTF. This chain uses TRBV6-1 with TRBJ1-2; D call uncertain. V lost 2 bases to trimming and J lost 2 bases, with 12 bases between them. The CDR3 contains 15 residues. The V gene's germline CDR1 is MNHNS and CDR2 SASEGT.

J is TRBJ2-7 and V is TRBV11-3, with 9 bases matching TRBD1. The trim removed 9 bases at V and 3 bases at J, leaving 6 bases unmatched. The CDR3 totals 13 residues. The germline gives CDR1 SGHNT, CDR2 YENEEA. DNA of the CDR3: TGTGCCAGTGCCGGGACAGGGATCTACGAGCAGTACTTC. Translated: CASAGTGIYEQYF.

The CDR3 coding sequence is TGTGCCAGCAGCCTGGCCGGACAGACATATGGCTACACCTTC. The encoded protein is CASSLAGQTYGYTF. V is TRBV7-3 and J is TRBJ1-2; possibly TRBD1 for D (6 bases). Trimming cost V 5 bases and J 5 bases, with 15 bases left between them. Germline V gene lookup returns CDR1 SGHTA and CDR2 FQGTGA. The CDR3 is 14 residues long.

The chain is built from TRBV6-1 and TRBJ1-1; 9 nucleotides line up with TRBD1. The CDR3 spans 15 residues. Germline CDR1 is MNHNS and CDR2 is SASEGT. V lost 2 bases and J lost 3; bases outside the gene matches: 4. In DNA, the CDR3 is TGTGCCAGCAGTGAACGGGACAGGGCCTACACTGAAGCTTTCTTT. This translates into CASSERDRAYTEAFF.

The CDR3 loop is CASSLLGGSEPQHF. CDR3 DNA sequence: TGTGCCAGCAGTTTACTAGGCGGTTCAGAGCCCCAGCATTTT. The chain combines TRBV28 with TRBJ1-5; D is ambiguous. There are 14 residues in the CDR3. Trimming took 2 bases from V and 8 from J, leaving 13 bases between them. CDR1 is MDHEN, CDR2 SYDVKM, per germline. Full variable domain (rest looked up from reference TRBV28 and TRBJ1-5): DVKVTQSSRYLVKRTGEKVFLECVQDMDHENMFWYRQDPGLGLRLIYFSYDVKMKEKGDIPEGYSVSREKKERFSLILESASTNQTSMYLCASSLLGGSEPQHFGDGTRLSIL.

This chain connects TRBV5-6 to TRBJ2-5; D gene uncertain. The germline V gene encodes CDR1 SGHDT and CDR2 YYEEEE. The ends were cut back, 1 base at V and 4 bases at J, with 11 bases in the middle. The CDR3 is made up of 14 amino acids. The CDR3 DNA reads as TGTGCCAGCAGCTTGTCCACTTTAATAGAGACCCAGTACTTC. Amino acid sequence: CASSLSTLIETQYF.

The chain carries TRBV19 and TRBJ2-1; TRBD2 is a possible D gene (5 bases). CDR1 LNHDA and CDR2 SQIVND come from the germline V gene (reference sequence). V shed 5 bases and J shed 6 bases, with 23 bases lying between them. There are 17 residues in the CDR3. CDR3 residues: CASSPQAGILPLNEQFF. CDR3 DNA sequence: TGTGCCAGTAGTCCCCAAGCCGGGATTCTACCCCTCAATGAGCAGTTCTTC.

V usage is TRBV6-6 and J usage is TRBJ2-1; 10 bases are a match to TRBD2. Germline V CDR1 and CDR2: MNHNY, SVGAGI (reference sequence). V gave up 6 bases and J gave up 8 bases; unmatched junction bases: 13. The length of the CDR3 is 16 residues. CDR3 amino acids: CASSLTSSGSKDEQFF. In DNA, the CDR3 is TGTGCCAGCAGCCTGACCTCTAGCGGGAGTAAGGATGAGCAGTTCTTC.

About this clone: Germline is not matched at one junction end, which may reflect a read error. V gene TRBV12-5 combines with J gene TRBJ2-2, with 10 nucleotides matching TRBD2. Germline CDR1 is LGHNT and CDR2 is FRNRAP. The CDR3 runs 19 residues. The chain's CDR3 is CASGLVLGGTSGNAGELFF. As DNA, the CDR3 is TGTGCTAGTGGTTTGGTACTAGGGGGTACTAGCGGGAACGCCGGGGAGCTGTTTTTT. Together with reference TRBV12-5 and TRBJ2-2, the CDR3 gives the full variable domain: DARVTQTPRHKVTEMGQEVTMRCQPILGHNTVFWYRQTMMQGLELLAYFRNRAPLDDSGMPKDRFSAEMPDATLATLKIQPSEPRDSAVYFCASGLVLGGTSGNAGELFFGEGSRLTVL.

The chain employs TRBV6-5 and TRBJ1-1; D is unclear. Trimming left V 5 bases short and J 5 bases short, with 12 bases between. The CDR3 has 13 amino acids. Per germline, CDR1 MNHEY and CDR2 SVGAGI. The CDR3 nucleotides are TGTGCCAGCAGTCGAACTGCCATTACTGAAGCTTTCTTT. Its protein product is CASSRTAITEAFF.

The chain employs TRBV2 and TRBJ2-7; D remains unclear. V was cut by 6 bases and J by 5 bases, with 11 bases left in between. Germline lookup yields CDR1 SNHLY and CDR2 FYNNEI. CDR3 length: 12 amino acids. The chain's CDR3 is CASSAHPNEQYF. The CDR3, as DNA: TGTGCCAGCAGCGCGCACCCTAACGAGCAGTACTTC. The variable domain in full, with the rest retrieved from reference TRBV2 and TRBJ2-7, is EPEVTQTPSHQVTQMGQEVILRCVPISNHLYFYWYRQILGQKVEFLVSFYNNEISEKSEIFDDQFSVERPDGSNFTLKIRSTKLEDSAMYFCASSAHPNEQYFGPGTRLTVT.

V is TRBV12-5 and J is TRBJ2-1; 11 bases are a match to TRBD2. CDR3 size: 14 residues. CDR1 and CDR2 from the germline V gene are LGHNT and FRNRAP. After removal of 11 bases from V and 9 bases from J, the junction contained 12 bases not matched to a gene. DNA for the CDR3: TGTGCTCGCCGATCTAGCGGGAGGTCGGGTGAGCAGTTCTTC. As protein: CARRSSGRSGEQFF.